One sample yielded the 21 T cell receptor beta chains listed below, sequenced in a study of CD8+ T cells in alopecia areata. cDNA reverse transcribed from extracted RNA served as the sequencing template. Libraries were prepared by immunoSEQ multiplex PCR; TCRdb keeps only in-frame clonotypes and omits some of them. The table includes 95,000 to 120,000 clones, 56% detected once. Noted treatment: oral pan-JAK inhibitor, 5-10 mg twice daily. The sequences come from CD4+ T cells sorted from blood, collected at week 24, from a patient treated with tofacitinib. These receptors originate from a human donor with alopecia areata.

This chain links TRBV18 with TRBJ1-2; 7 nucleotides align to TRBD1. Germline loops: CDR1 KGHSH, CDR2 LQKENI. Trimming at V came to 5 bases and at J to 5 bases, leaving 2 bases not matched to a gene. This CDR3 has 12 residues. The CDR3 here is CASSGQDYGYTF. Written as DNA, the CDR3 is TGTGCCAGCTCAGGACAGGATTATGGCTACACCTTC.

The CDR3 DNA follows: TGTGCCAGCAGCATCGGACTAGCGGTAGCAAATGAGCAGTTCTTC. It codes for CASSIGLAVANEQFF. This chain joins TRBV9 and TRBJ2-1, with TRBD2 identical over 10 bases. This CDR3 has 15 amino acids. Trimming cost V 4 bases and J 7 bases; bases outside gene matches: 8. Germline CDR1 is SGDLS and CDR2 is YYNGEE. Looking up the rest from reference TRBV9 and TRBJ2-1 gives the full variable domain: DSGVTQTPKHLITATGQRVTLRCSPRSGDLSVYWYQQSLDQGLQFLIQYYNGEERAKGNILERFSAQQFPDLHSELNLSSLELGDSALYFCASSIGLAVANEQFFGPGTRLTVL.

The chain links TRBV7-2 to TRBJ2-7, with D maybe TRBD1 (6 bases). This CDR3 has 13 residues. Germline V lookup: CDR1 SGHTA, CDR2 FQGNSA. V lost 5 bases and J 5 bases, leaving 13 bases between the germline ends. CDR3 sequence (DNA): TGTGCCAGCAGCGTTACAGGGTACCACGAGCAGTACTTC. Encoded protein: CASSVTGYHEQYF.

This clone has a single count. CDR3 DNA sequence: TGTGCCAGCTCAACGGGGCCGAACACTGAAGCTTTCTTT. Amino acids: CASSTGPNTEAFF. The chain uses TRBV18 and TRBJ1-1; tentative D call: TRBD1 (5 bases). The germline CDR1 and CDR2 sequences are KGHSH and LQKENI. The CDR3 runs 13 residues. The V and J ends lost 5 bases and 1 base respectively, with 8 bases between them.

This clone was observed a handful of times. The chain combines TRBV14 with TRBJ2-1, with a possible D match to TRBD1 (5 bases). The CDR3 is 15 amino acids. CDR1 is SGHDN and CDR2 is FVKESK in the germline V gene. The V and J ends lost 6 bases and 6 bases respectively, with 18 bases between them. The CDR3 DNA reads TGTGCCAGCAGTCGCGGACATCAGGTAGTCAATGAGCAGTTCTTC. It specifies CASSRGHQVVNEQFF.

This clone occurred a few times. The gene calls are TRBV2 and TRBJ1-2; 10 nucleotides line up with TRBD1. The CDR3 runs to 15 residues. The J segment lost 4 bases and the V segment lost 0 bases, leaving 2 bases of the junction unmatched. Per germline, CDR1 SNHLY and CDR2 FYNNEI. The CDR3 protein is CASSEAGDRGYGYTF. CDR3 coding DNA: TGTGCCAGCAGTGAAGCCGGGGACAGGGGCTATGGCTACACCTTC.

This clone has only a few counts. This chain connects TRBV4-3 to TRBJ2-3, with 8 bases fitting TRBD2. The germline V gene encodes CDR1 LGHNA and CDR2 YSLEER. V lost 1 base and J lost 1; bases outside the gene matches: 4. The CDR3 runs to 16 residues. The DNA of the CDR3 is TGCGCCAGCAGCCAAGGGGTAGCGGGGCGCACAGATACGCAGTATTTT. Its translation: CASSQGVAGRTDTQYF.

The J gene is TRBJ1-2, the V gene TRBV9; D perhaps matches TRBD1 (5 bases). Germline loops: CDR1 SGDLS, CDR2 YYNGEE. The CDR3 has 15 residues. Trimming took 4 bases from V and 0 from J, leaving 13 bases between them. DNA of the CDR3: TGTGCCAGCAGCCTAAGGGACGGCACTAACTATGGCTACACCTTC. As protein: CASSLRDGTNYGYTF.

This chain uses TRBV5-1 with TRBJ2-1, with D tentatively TRBD1 (5 bases). Trimming removed 2 bases at V and 9 bases at J, with 9 bases between. Germline values: CDR1 SGHRS, CDR2 YFSETQ. The CDR3 runs 12 residues. The CDR3 DNA is TGCGCCAGCAGCTTTGATAGGGGTGAGCAGTTCTTC. Translating it yields CASSFDRGEQFF.

The chain links TRBV29-1 to TRBJ2-5; no clear D gene. This CDR3 has 12 amino acids. Germline V CDR1 and CDR2: SQVTM, ANQGSEA. The V end lost 8 bases, the J end lost 5 bases, and 15 bases lay between the germline ends. In nucleotides, the CDR3 is TGCAGCTCAAAGGACGGCCGGGAGACCCAGTACTTC. Translation gives CSSKDGRETQYF.

This chain links TRBV19 with TRBJ1-2; TRBD1 is a possible D gene (5 bases). The CDR3 spans 13 residues. From germline, CDR1 is LNHDA and CDR2 SQIVND (reference sequence). V lost 5 bases and J 6 bases, leaving 13 bases between the germline ends. DNA for the CDR3: TGTGCCAGTAGTCAAACAGGACTAGATGGCTACACCTTC. Its protein is CASSQTGLDGYTF.

The chain uses TRBV5-1 and TRBJ2-3, with 8 bases lining up with TRBD1. This CDR3 has 16 residues. The germline V gene encodes CDR1 SGHRS and CDR2 YFSETQ. J lost 2 bases, V lost 0 bases, and 5 bases had no gene match. The CDR3 DNA reads as TGCGCCAGCAGCTTGGAACCGGGACAGGTCACAGATACGCAGTATTTT. Its translation is CASSLEPGQVTDTQYF.

The rearrangement joins TRBV7-9 to TRBJ2-5; unclear D gene. V was shortened by 5 bases and J by 0 bases, with 1 base between the two germline ends. The CDR3 spans 11 residues. CDR1 is SEHNR, CDR2 FQNEAQ, per germline (reference sequence). The CDR3 bases are TGTGCCAGCAGCGACCAAGAGACCCAGTACTTC. Translated, it gives CASSDQETQYF. Looking up the rest from reference TRBV7-9 and TRBJ2-5 gives the full variable domain: DTGVSQNPRHKITKRGQNVTFRCDPISEHNRLYWYRQTLGQGPEFLTYFQNEAQLEKSRLLSDRFSAERPKGSFSTLEIQRTEQGDSAMYLCASSDQETQYFGPGTRLLVL.

This clone was counted a single time. This chain uses TRBV30 with TRBJ2-5, with D unresolved. Trimming removed 0 bases at V and 5 bases at J, with 7 bases between. Germline V gene lookup returns CDR1 GTSNPN and CDR2 SVGIG (reference sequence). The CDR3 consists of 12 residues. CDR3 amino acids: CAWSVPRETQYF. The CDR3 DNA is TGTGCCTGGAGTGTTCCCCGGGAGACCCAGTACTTC.

There are a few counts of this clone. The chain has TRBV19 and TRBJ1-5; 8 nucleotides match TRBD1. Germline trimming cut 3 bases from V and 3 bases from J; bases unmatched to any gene: 7. Germline CDR1 LNHDA, CDR2 SQIVND (reference sequence). The CDR3 length is 16 residues. The CDR3 loop reads CASSIWGQDLNQPQHF. DNA of the CDR3: TGTGCCAGTAGTATCTGGGGACAGGATCTCAATCAGCCCCAGCATTTT. Based on the CDR3 plus reference TRBV19 and TRBJ1-5, the full variable domain is DGGITQSPKYLFRKEGQNVTLSCEQNLNHDAMYWYRQDPGQGLRLIYYSQIVNDFQKGDIAEGYSVSREKKESFPLTVTSAQKNPTAFYLCASSIWGQDLNQPQHFGDGTRLSIL.

This clone has just a few counts. The V and J genes are TRBV4-3 and TRBJ2-3; 9 nucleotides line up with TRBD1. The CDR3 sequence is 18 residues long. Trimming cost V 0 bases and J 1 base; bases outside gene matches: 8. Germline CDR1 and CDR2: LGHNA and YSLEER. This CDR3 is CASSQDRGQGARTDTQYF. The DNA for the CDR3 is TGCGCCAGCAGCCAAGATCGGGGACAGGGAGCCCGCACAGATACGCAGTATTTT.

This clone was counted a few times. The rearrangement uses TRBV11-2 and TRBJ2-7; unclear D gene. Germline assignment: CDR1 SGHAT and CDR2 FQNNGV. The V end was cut by 9 bases, the J end by 2 bases, with 17 bases between. CDR3 size: 14 residues. The DNA of the CDR3 is TGTGCCAGTCAGAAGGTCCCAGGTCCCTACGAGCAGTACTTC. Translation: CASQKVPGPYEQYF.

The chain is built from TRBV29-1 and TRBJ2-7; 8 bases agree with TRBD1. Germline-derived CDR1 and CDR2 are SQVTM and ANQGSEA. The junction had 3 bases not matched to a gene; V was cut back by 7 bases and J by 1 base. The CDR3 is made up of 12 amino acids. The CDR3 DNA reads as TGCAGCGGACAGGGGTCGTCCTACGAGCAGTACTTC. Protein: CSGQGSSYEQYF.

This chain connects TRBV27 to TRBJ1-6, with D maybe TRBD1 (5 bases). V shed 3 bases and J shed 9 bases, with 6 bases lying between them. CDR3 length: 12 amino acids. Germline CDR1 and CDR2: MNHEY and SMNVEV (reference sequence). As DNA, the CDR3 is TGTGCCAGCAGTTTTAGGGGTTCACCCCTCCACTTT. This codes for CASSFRGSPLHF.

This rearrangement joins TRBV7-9 to TRBJ2-1; D not certain. Germline V gene sequence: CDR1 SEHNR, CDR2 FQNEAQ (reference sequence). This CDR3 has 13 residues. Trimming took off 4 bases at V and 8 bases at J, with 12 bases between the two ends. CDR3: CASSSGQNHEQFF. CDR3 bases: TGTGCCAGCAGCTCGGGCCAGAACCATGAGCAGTTCTTC.

This clone was observed a single time. The genes are TRBV29-1 and TRBJ2-7; 9 nucleotides align to TRBD1. This CDR3 spans 13 amino acids. Per germline, CDR1 SQVTM and CDR2 ANQGSEA. The V segment lost 6 bases and the J segment 3 bases; nucleotides outside the gene matches: 6. CDR3 in DNA: TGCAGCGTAGGGACAGGGATAGGCTACGAGCAGTACTTC. Translating it yields CSVGTGIGYEQYF.